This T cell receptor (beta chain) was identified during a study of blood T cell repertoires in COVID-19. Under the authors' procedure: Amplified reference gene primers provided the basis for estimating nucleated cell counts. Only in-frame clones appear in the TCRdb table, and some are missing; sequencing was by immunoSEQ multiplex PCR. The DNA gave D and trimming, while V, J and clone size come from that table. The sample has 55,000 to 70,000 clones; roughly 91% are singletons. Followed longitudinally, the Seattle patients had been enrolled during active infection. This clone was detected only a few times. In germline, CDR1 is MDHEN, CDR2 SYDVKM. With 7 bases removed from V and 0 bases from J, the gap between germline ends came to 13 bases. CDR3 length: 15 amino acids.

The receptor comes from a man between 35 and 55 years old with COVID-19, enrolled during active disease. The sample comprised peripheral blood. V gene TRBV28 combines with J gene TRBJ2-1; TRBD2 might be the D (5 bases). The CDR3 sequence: CASTPDWDSYNEQFF. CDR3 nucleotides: TGTGCCAGCACCCCGGACTGGGACTCCTACAATGAGCAGTTCTTC.